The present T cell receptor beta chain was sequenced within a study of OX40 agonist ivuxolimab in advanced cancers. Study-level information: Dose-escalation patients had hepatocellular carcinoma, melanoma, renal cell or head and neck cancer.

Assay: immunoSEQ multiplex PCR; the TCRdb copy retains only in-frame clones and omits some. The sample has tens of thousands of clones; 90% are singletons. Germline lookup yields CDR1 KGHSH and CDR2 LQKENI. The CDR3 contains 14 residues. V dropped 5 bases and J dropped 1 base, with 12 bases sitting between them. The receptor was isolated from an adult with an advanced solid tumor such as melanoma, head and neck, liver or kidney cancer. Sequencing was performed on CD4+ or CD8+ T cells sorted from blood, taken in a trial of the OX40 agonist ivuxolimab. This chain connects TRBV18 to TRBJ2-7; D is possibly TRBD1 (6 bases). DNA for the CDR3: TGTGCCAGCTCAAGCAACAGGGATTCCTACGAGCAGTACTTC. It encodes CASSSNRDSYEQYF.